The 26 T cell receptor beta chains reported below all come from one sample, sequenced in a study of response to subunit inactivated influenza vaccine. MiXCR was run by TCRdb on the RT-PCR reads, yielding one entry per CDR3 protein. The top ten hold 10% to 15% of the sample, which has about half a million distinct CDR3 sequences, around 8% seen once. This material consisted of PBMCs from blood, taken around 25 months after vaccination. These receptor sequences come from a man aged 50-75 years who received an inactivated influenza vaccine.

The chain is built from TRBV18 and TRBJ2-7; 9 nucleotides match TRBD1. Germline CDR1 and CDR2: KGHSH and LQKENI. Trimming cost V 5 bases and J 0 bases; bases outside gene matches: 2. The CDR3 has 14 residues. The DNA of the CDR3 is TGTGCCAGCTCAGAGGACAGGGGCTCCTACGAGCAGTACTTC. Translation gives CASSEDRGSYEQYF. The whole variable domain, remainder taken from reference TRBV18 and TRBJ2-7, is NAGVMQNPRHLVRRRGQEARLRCSPMKGHSHVYWYRQLPEEGLKFMVYLQKENIIDESGMPKERFSAEFPKEGPSILRIQQVVRGDSAAYFCASSEDRGSYEQYFGPGTRLTVT.

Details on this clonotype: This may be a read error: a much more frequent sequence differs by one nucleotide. The CDR3 region has the DNA TGTGCCAGCAGTTTATCCGGGGCCGGGGAGCTGTTTTTT. Its protein product is CASSLSGAGELFF. The chain is built from TRBV28 and TRBJ2-2; possibly TRBD2 for D (5 bases). The V gene's germline CDR1 is MDHEN and CDR2 SYDVKM. This CDR3 region has 13 residues. The germline V and J ends were trimmed by 1 base and 6 bases, with 6 bases remaining between them.

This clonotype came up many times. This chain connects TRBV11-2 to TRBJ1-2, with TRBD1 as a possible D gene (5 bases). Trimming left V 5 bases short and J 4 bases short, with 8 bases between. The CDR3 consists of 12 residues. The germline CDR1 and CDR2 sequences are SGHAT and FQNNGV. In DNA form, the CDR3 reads TGTGCCAGCAGCCCCGGGGGCTATGGCTACACCTTC. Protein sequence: CASSPGGYGYTF.

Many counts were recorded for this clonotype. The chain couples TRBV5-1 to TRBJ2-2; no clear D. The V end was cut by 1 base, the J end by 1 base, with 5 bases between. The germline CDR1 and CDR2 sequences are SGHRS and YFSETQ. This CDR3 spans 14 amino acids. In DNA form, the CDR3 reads TGCGCCAGCAGCTTGACAGAGAACACCGGGGAGCTGTTTTTT. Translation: CASSLTENTGELFF.

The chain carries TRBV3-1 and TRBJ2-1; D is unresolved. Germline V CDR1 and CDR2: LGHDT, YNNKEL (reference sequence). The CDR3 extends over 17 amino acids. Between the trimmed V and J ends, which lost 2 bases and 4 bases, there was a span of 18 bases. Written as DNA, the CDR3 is TGTGCCAGCAGCCAAAACCCCGGTGGTGGGCGATACAATGAGCAGTTCTTC. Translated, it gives CASSQNPGGGRYNEQFF.

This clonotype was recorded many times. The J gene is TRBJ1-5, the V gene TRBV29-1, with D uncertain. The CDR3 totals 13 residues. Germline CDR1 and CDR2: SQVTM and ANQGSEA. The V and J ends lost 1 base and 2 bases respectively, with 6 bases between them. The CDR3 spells CSVEGEGNQPQHF. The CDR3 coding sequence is TGCAGCGTTGAAGGAGAGGGCAATCAGCCCCAGCATTTT.

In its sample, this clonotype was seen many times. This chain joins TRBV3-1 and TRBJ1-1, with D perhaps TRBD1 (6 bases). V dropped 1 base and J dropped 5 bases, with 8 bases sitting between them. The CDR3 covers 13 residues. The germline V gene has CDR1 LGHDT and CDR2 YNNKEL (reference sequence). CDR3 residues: CASSQGRGTEAFF. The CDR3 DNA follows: TGTGCCAGCAGCCAAGGCAGGGGAACTGAAGCTTTCTTT. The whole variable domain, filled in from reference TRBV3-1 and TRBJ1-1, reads DTAVSQTPKYLVTQMGNDKSIKCEQNLGHDTMYWYKQDSKKFLKIMFSYNNKELIINETVPNRFSPKSPDKAHLNLHINSLELGDSAVYFCASSQGRGTEAFFGQGTRLTVV.

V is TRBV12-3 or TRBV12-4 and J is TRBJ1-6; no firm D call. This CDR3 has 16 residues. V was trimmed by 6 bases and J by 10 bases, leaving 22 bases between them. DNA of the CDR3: TGTGCCAGCAGCCCTAGTTTTTATAGAGGATGGTCACCCCTCCACTTT. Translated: CASSPSFYRGWSPLHF.

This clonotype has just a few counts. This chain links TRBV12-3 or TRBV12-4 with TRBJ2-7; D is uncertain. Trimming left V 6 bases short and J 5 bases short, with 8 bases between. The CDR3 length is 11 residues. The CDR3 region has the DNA TGTGCCAGCAGGCTTCGCGACGAGCAGTACTTC. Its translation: CASRLRDEQYF.

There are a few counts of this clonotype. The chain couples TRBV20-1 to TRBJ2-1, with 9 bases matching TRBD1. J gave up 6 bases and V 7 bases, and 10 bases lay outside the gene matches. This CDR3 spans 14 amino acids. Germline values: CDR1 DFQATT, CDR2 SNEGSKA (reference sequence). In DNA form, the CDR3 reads TGCAGTGGTCCCTACGGGACAGGGATCAATGAGCAGTTCTTC. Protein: CSGPYGTGINEQFF.

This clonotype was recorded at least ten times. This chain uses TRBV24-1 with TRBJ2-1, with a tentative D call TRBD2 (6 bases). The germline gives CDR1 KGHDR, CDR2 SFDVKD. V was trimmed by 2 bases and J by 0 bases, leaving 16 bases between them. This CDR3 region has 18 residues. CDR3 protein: CATSDSSLSGFSYNEQFF. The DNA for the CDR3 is TGTGCCACCAGTGATTCTTCCCTGAGCGGGTTCTCCTACAATGAGCAGTTCTTC.

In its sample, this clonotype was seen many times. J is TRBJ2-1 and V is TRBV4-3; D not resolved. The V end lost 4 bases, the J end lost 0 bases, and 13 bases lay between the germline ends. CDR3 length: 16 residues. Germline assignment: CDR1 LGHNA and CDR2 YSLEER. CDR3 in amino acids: CASSPRVVNSYNEQFF. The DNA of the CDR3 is TGCGCCAGCAGCCCCCGCGTGGTGAACTCCTACAATGAGCAGTTCTTC.

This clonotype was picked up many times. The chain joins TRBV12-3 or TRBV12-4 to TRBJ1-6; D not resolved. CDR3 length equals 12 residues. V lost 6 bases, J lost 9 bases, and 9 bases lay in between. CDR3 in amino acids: CASSHHASPLHF. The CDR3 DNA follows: TGTGCCAGCAGCCATCACGCTTCACCCCTCCACTTT.

The CDR3 loop reads CSVEDAASAYEQYF. The DNA of the CDR3 is TGCAGCGTTGAAGATGCCGCTAGTGCCTACGAGCAGTACTTC. The chain combines TRBV29-1 with TRBJ2-7; D unresolved. The length of the CDR3 is 14 residues. Germline V gene lookup returns CDR1 SQVTM and CDR2 ANQGSEA. The V end was cut by 0 bases, the J end by 2 bases, with 11 bases between.

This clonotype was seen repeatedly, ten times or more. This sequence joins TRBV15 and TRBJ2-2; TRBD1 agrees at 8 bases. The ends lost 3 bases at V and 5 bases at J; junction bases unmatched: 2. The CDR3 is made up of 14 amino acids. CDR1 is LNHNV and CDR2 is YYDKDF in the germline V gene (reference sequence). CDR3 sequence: CATSRDRVTGELFF. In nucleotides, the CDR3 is TGTGCCACCAGCAGGGACAGGGTAACCGGGGAGCTGTTTTTT.

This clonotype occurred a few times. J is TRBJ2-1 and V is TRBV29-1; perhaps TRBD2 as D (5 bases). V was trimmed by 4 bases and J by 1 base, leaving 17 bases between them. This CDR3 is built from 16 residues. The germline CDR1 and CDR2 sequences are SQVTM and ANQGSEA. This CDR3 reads CSVAPRLASSYNEQFF. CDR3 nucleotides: TGCAGCGTTGCCCCTAGGCTAGCAAGTTCCTACAATGAGCAGTTCTTC.

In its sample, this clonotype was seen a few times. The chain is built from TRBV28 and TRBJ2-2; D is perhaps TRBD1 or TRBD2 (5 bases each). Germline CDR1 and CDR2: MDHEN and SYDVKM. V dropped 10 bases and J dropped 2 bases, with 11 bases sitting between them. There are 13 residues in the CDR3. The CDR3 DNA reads TGTGCCACCCCGGGACCTAACACCGGGGAGCTGTTTTTT. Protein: CATPGPNTGELFF.

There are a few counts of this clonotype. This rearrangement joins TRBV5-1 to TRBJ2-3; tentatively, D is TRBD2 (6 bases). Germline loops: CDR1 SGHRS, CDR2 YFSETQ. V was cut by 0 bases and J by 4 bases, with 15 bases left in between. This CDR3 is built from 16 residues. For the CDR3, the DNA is TGCGCCAGCAGCTTGGCCGTACGGCGGGACTCAGATACGCAGTATTTT. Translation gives CASSLAVRRDSDTQYF.

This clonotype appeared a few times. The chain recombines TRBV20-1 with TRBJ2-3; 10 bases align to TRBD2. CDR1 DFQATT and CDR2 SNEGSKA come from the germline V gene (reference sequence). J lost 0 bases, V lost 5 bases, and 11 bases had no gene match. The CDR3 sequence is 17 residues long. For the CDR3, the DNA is TGCAGTGCTCCCCCGCCGGGACTAGCGACTAGCACAGATACGCAGTATTTT. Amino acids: CSAPPPGLATSTDTQYF.

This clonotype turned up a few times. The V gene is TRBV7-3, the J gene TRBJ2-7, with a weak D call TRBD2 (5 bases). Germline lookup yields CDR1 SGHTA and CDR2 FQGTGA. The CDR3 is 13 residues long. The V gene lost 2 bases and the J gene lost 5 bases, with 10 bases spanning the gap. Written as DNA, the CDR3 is TGTGCCAGCAGCTTAGAGGGTCGACACGAGCAGTACTTC. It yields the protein CASSLEGRHEQYF. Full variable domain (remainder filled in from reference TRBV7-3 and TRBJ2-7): GAGVSQTPSNKVTEKGKYVELRCDPISGHTALYWYRQSLGQGPEFLIYFQGTGAADDSGLPNDRFFAVRPEGSVSTLKIQRTERGDSAVYLCASSLEGRHEQYFGPGTRLTVT.

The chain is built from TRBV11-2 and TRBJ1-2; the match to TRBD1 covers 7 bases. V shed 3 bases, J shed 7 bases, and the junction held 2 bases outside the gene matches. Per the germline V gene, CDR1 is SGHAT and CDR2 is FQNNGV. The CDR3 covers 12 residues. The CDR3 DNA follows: TGTGCCAGCAGCTTTCAGGGGGTTGGCTACACCTTC. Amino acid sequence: CASSFQGVGYTF.

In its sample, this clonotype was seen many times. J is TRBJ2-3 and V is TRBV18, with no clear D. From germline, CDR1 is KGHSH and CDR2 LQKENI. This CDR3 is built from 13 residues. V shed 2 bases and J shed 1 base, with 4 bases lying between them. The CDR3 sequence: CASSPSRTDTQYF. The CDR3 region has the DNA TGTGCCAGCTCACCATCTCGCACAGATACGCAGTATTTT.

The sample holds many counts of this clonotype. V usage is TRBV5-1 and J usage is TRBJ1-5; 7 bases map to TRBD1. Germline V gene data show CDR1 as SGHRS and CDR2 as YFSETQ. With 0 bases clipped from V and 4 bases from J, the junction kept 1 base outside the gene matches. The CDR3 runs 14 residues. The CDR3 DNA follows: TGCGCCAGCAGCTTGGGGGACAGAAATCAGCCCCAGCATTTT. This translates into CASSLGDRNQPQHF. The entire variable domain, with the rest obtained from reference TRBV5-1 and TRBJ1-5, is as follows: KAGVTQTPRYLIKTRGQQVTLSCSPISGHRSVSWYQQTPGQGLQFLFEYFSETQRNKGNFPGRFSGRQFSNSRSEMNVSTLELGDSALYLCASSLGDRNQPQHFGDGTRLSIL.

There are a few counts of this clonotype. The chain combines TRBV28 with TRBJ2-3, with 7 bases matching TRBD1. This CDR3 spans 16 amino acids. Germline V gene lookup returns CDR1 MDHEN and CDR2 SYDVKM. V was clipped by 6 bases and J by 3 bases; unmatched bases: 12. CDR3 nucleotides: TGTGCCAGCAGCTTGAAGAGTGGGACAGTTACAGATACGCAGTATTTT. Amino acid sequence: CASSLKSGTVTDTQYF.

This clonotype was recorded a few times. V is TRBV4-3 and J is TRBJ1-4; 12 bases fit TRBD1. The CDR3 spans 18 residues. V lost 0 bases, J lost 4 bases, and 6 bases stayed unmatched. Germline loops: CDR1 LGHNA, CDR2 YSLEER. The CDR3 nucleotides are TGCGCCAGCAGCCAAGATTGGGGACAGGGGGCTGATAATGAAAAACTGTTTTTT. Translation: CASSQDWGQGADNEKLFF.

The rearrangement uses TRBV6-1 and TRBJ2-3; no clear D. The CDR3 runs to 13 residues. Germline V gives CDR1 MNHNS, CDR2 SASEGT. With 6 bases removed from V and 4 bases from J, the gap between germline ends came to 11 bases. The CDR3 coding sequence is TGTGCCAGCAGGGCCCACGGCGCAGATACGCAGTATTTT. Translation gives CASRAHGADTQYF.